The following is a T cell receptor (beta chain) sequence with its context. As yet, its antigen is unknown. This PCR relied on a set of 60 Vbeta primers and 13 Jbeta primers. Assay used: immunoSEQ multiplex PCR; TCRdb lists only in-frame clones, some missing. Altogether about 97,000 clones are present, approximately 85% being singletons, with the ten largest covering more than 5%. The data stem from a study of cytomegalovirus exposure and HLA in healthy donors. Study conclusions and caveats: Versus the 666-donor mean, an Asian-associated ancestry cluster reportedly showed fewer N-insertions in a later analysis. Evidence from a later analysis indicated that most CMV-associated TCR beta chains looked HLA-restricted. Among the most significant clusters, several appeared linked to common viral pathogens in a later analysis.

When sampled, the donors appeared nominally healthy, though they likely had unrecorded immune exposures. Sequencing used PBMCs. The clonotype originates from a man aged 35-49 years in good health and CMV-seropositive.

CDR3 amino acids: CASSGGGGRDTEAFF. CDR3 in DNA: TGTGCCAGCAGCGGAGGGGGCGGAAGGGACACTGAAGCTTTCTTT. The rearrangement uses TRBV5-4 and TRBJ1-1, with 7 bases fitting TRBD1. The CDR3 totals 15 residues. Germline V lookup: CDR1 SGHNT, CDR2 YYREEE (reference sequence). V lost 4 bases and J lost 3; bases outside the gene matches: 9.